Each of the 17 T cell receptor beta chains below was sequenced from the same sample in a study of CD8 T cells in Susac syndrome. Reverse transcription of about 0.5 to 1 ug RNA used random hexamers. A single record per CDR3 protein comes from TCRdb applying MiXCR to the immunoSEQ multiplex PCR reads. The repertoire holds just over 80,000 distinct CDR3 sequences, with around 94% as singletons. Source material: CD8+ T cells from PBMCs. The source is a human donor in good health.

The chain has TRBV4-3 and TRBJ2-1; D gene uncertain. The CDR3 spans 16 residues. In germline, CDR1 is LGHNA, CDR2 YSLEER. Trimming cost V 0 bases and J 0 bases, with 9 bases left between them. The CDR3 bases are TGCGCCAGCAGCCAAGAAGGCATTAGCTCCTACAATGAGCAGTTCTTC. Its translation: CASSQEGISSYNEQFF.

This clonotype was recorded once. The chain combines TRBV7-8 with TRBJ1-5; D might be TRBD1 (5 bases). Germline V gives CDR1 SGHVS, CDR2 FQNEAQ. CDR3 length: 16 residues. V lost 5 bases and J 6 bases, leaving 20 bases between the germline ends. CDR3 coding DNA: TGTGCCAGCAGCCTACGCCAGGCCGGGGGAAGTCAGCCCCAGCATTTT. The encoded protein is CASSLRQAGGSQPQHF.

The chain has TRBV20-1 and TRBJ2-1; either TRBD1 or TRBD2 may fit D (7 bases each). V lost 0 bases, J lost 8 bases, and 20 bases lay in between. Germline assignment: CDR1 DFQATT and CDR2 SNEGSKA (reference sequence). The CDR3 runs to 16 residues. The CDR3 DNA sequence: TGCAGTGCTAGAGACCAGACAGGGTCGGGGGGAGATGAGCAGTTCTTC. It is translated as CSARDQTGSGGDEQFF.

The V and J genes are TRBV7-7 and TRBJ2-5, with D perhaps matching TRBD1 or TRBD2 (6 bases each). V was pared by 1 base and J by 0 bases, with 12 bases between. Germline values: CDR1 SSHAT, CDR2 FNYEAQ (reference sequence). This CDR3 comprises 16 residues. CDR3 DNA: TGTGCCAGCAGCTTAGGACCAAGGGGGGACCAAGAGACCCAGTACTTC. Protein: CASSLGPRGDQETQYF.

The J gene is TRBJ2-5, the V gene TRBV5-4, with no clear D. This CDR3 has 12 residues. Germline lookup yields CDR1 SGHNT and CDR2 YYREEE (reference sequence). The V end lost 5 bases, the J end lost 2 bases, and 7 bases lay between the germline ends. The CDR3 loop is CASSWEQETQYF. As DNA, the CDR3 is TGTGCCAGCAGTTGGGAACAAGAGACCCAGTACTTC. The full variable domain, completed using reference TRBV5-4 and TRBJ2-5, is ETGVTQSPTHLIKTRGQQVTLRCSSQSGHNTVSWYQQALGQGPQFIFQYYREEENGRGNFPPRFSGLQFPNYSSELNVNALELDDSALYLCASSWEQETQYFGPGTRLLVL.

V gene TRBV2 combines with J gene TRBJ2-7; TRBD2 matches 7 bases. Unmatched junction bases numbered 5, after V lost 7 bases and J lost 2 bases. The CDR3 sequence is 13 residues long. The germline V gene encodes CDR1 SNHLY and CDR2 FYNNEI. The CDR3 spells CASKVGTTYEQYV. The DNA of the CDR3 is TGTGCCAGCAAGGTGGGGACTACCTACGAGCAGTACGTC.

V and J are TRBV20-1 and TRBJ1-1; D is perhaps TRBD1 (6 bases). V was cut by 0 bases and J by 2 bases, with 10 bases left in between. The CDR3 is 14 residues long. In germline, CDR1 is DFQATT, CDR2 SNEGSKA (reference sequence). This CDR3 reads CSARDDRKNTEAFF. CDR3 DNA: TGCAGTGCTAGAGACGACAGGAAAAACACTGAAGCTTTCTTT.

CDR3 sequence: CASSLGLTGRGEKLFF. CDR3 coding DNA: TGTGCCAGCAGCTTAGGCCTAACGGGCAGGGGAGAAAAACTGTTTTTT. The chain employs TRBV13 and TRBJ1-4; TRBD1 might be the D (6 bases). This CDR3 spans 16 amino acids. With 0 bases removed from V and 8 bases from J, the gap between germline ends came to 16 bases. Germline V CDR1 and CDR2: PRHDT, FYEKMQ (reference sequence).

This CDR3 reads CSVETSQSMNTEAFF. DNA of the CDR3: TGCAGCGTTGAGACGTCCCAGAGCATGAACACTGAAGCTTTCTTT. The chain employs TRBV29-1 and TRBJ1-1; no firm D call. The V end was cut by 3 bases, the J end by 0 bases, with 14 bases between. CDR3 length: 15 residues. Germline CDR1 SQVTM, CDR2 ANQGSEA.

This clonotype appeared once. The chain uses TRBV24-1 and TRBJ2-1; no definite D call. Germline V CDR1 and CDR2: KGHDR, SFDVKD. This CDR3 is 16 amino acids long. V dropped 2 bases and J dropped 5 bases, with 15 bases sitting between them. CDR3 in DNA: TGTGCCACCAGTGATTCAATACAGAGAGTCAACAATGAGCAGTTCTTC. Protein: CATSDSIQRVNNEQFF.

The CDR3 sequence is CASSLSGISGAEAFF. DNA for the CDR3: TGTGCCAGCAGCTTATCCGGGATTTCCGGGGCTGAAGCTTTCTTT. The chain links TRBV7-9 to TRBJ1-1; D gene unclear. Germline lookup yields CDR1 SEHNR and CDR2 FQNEAQ (reference sequence). This CDR3 spans 15 amino acids. V lost 2 bases and J 6 bases, leaving 16 bases between the germline ends.

A single count supports this clonotype. V usage is TRBV7-9 and J usage is TRBJ2-3, with D hard to call. The CDR3 extends over 15 amino acids. The ends were cut back, 1 base at V and 2 bases at J, with 10 bases in the middle. CDR1 and CDR2 (germline): SEHNR, FQNEAQ (reference sequence). The chain's CDR3 is CASSLGRKPTDTQYF. The CDR3 DNA is TGTGCCAGCAGCTTAGGACGGAAGCCCACAGATACGCAGTATTTT. Complete variable domain (other parts from reference TRBV7-9 and TRBJ2-3): DTGVSQNPRHKITKRGQNVTFRCDPISEHNRLYWYRQTLGQGPEFLTYFQNEAQLEKSRLLSDRFSAERPKGSFSTLEIQRTEQGDSAMYLCASSLGRKPTDTQYFGPGTRLTVL.

V is TRBV3-1 and J is TRBJ2-1; D gene ambiguous. Trimming took off 4 bases at V and 10 bases at J, with 11 bases between the two ends. Germline CDR1 is LGHDT and CDR2 is YNNKEL (reference sequence). This CDR3 is built from 12 residues. CDR3 in DNA: TGTGCCAGCAGCCTGACTGGGTGGGAGCAGTTCTTC. Translation gives CASSLTGWEQFF.

This clonotype has only one observation. The gene calls are TRBV4-1 and TRBJ2-1, with 8 bases that match TRBD2. The CDR3 length is 15 residues. Germline CDR1 and CDR2: MGHRA and YSYEKL. The V and J ends lost 4 bases and 6 bases, in that order; junction bases with no gene match: 8. CDR3 coding DNA: TGCGCCAGCAGCCCCGTGGTAGCGGGGTTCAATGAGCAGTTCTTC. This sequence encodes CASSPVVAGFNEQFF.

The V gene is TRBV28, the J gene TRBJ2-7, with unresolved D. V was trimmed by 6 bases and J by 3 bases, leaving 9 bases between them. The CDR3 length is 12 residues. Germline V gives CDR1 MDHEN, CDR2 SYDVKM. CDR3 sequence reads: CASSHRNYEQYV. The CDR3 nucleotides read TGTGCCAGCAGCCACCGGAACTACGAGCAGTACGTC.

The DNA for the CDR3 is TGCGCCAGCAGCCAAGATCCGGGACAGGCCAACTATGGCTACACCTTC. Translated, it gives CASSQDPGQANYGYTF. The chain joins TRBV4-1 to TRBJ1-2; 8 bases agree with TRBD1. CDR1 is MGHRA and CDR2 is YSYEKL in the germline V gene. CDR3 length: 16 amino acids. V dropped 0 bases and J dropped 2; count of bases not matched to a gene: 5.

This chain links TRBV20-1 with TRBJ1-2, with 7 bases fitting TRBD1. This CDR3 is built from 12 residues. V trimming: 6 bases; J trimming: 7 bases; junction bases outside the gene matches: 8. CDR1 DFQATT and CDR2 SNEGSKA come from the germline V gene (reference sequence). Here the CDR3 DNA reads TGCAGTGCCACGACAGGGTTTGGTGGCTACACCTTC. Protein sequence: CSATTGFGGYTF.